The 26 T cell receptor beta chains below were found in one sample sequenced in a study of human thymus T cells. Sequencing used immunoSEQ multiplex PCR; TCRdb keeps in-frame clones, though not all of them. The sample lists more than 45,000 clones; about 94% were seen once. Material for sequencing was blood. All receptors come from a boy younger than two with a congenital heart defect but otherwise immunologically healthy.

The chain employs TRBV7-9 and TRBJ2-7; 10 positions match TRBD2. The CDR3 is 15 residues long. The trim removed 1 base at V and 2 bases at J, leaving 2 bases unmatched. The germline V gene encodes CDR1 SEHNR and CDR2 FQNEAQ (reference sequence). The CDR3 is CASSLERGGPYEQYF. CDR3 coding DNA: TGTGCCAGCAGCTTAGAGCGGGGGGGCCCCTACGAGCAGTACTTC.

The chain links TRBV28 to TRBJ1-2; a weak D match, TRBD1 (5 bases). V was pared by 6 bases and J by 6 bases, with 20 bases between. Germline V gene sequence: CDR1 MDHEN, CDR2 SYDVKM. The CDR3 totals 15 residues. In DNA form, the CDR3 reads TGTGCCAGCAGCCTCCCGGGGATGGGGACTAATGGCTACACCTTC. Amino acids: CASSLPGMGTNGYTF.

This chain connects TRBV19 to TRBJ1-2; 7 nucleotides line up with TRBD1. Germline V gene sequence: CDR1 LNHDA, CDR2 SQIVND (reference sequence). The CDR3 is made up of 14 amino acids. V trimming: 3 bases; J trimming: 5 bases; junction bases outside the gene matches: 6. The CDR3 DNA reads TGTGCCAGTAGTATGGCGGACAGGATATATGGCTACACCTTC. This encodes CASSMADRIYGYTF.

This chain connects TRBV7-2 to TRBJ2-3; D gene ambiguous. V lost 5 bases to trimming and J lost 2 bases, with 20 bases between them. This CDR3 contains 17 residues. Germline V gene data show CDR1 as SGHTA and CDR2 as FQGNSA. The CDR3 region is CASSPPWYRSVTDTQYF. DNA for the CDR3: TGTGCCAGCAGCCCTCCCTGGTACCGGAGCGTCACAGATACGCAGTATTTT.

The rearrangement links TRBV13 to TRBJ2-7; 8 bases map to TRBD1. Germline lookup yields CDR1 PRHDT and CDR2 FYEKMQ (reference sequence). The CDR3 is 13 amino acids. The V and J ends lost 5 bases and 3 bases, in that order; junction bases with no gene match: 3. The chain's CDR3 is CASSQDRVYEQYF. In nucleotides, the CDR3 is TGTGCCAGCAGCCAGGACAGGGTCTACGAGCAGTACTTC.

V is TRBV7-6 and J is TRBJ2-7; a possible D gene is TRBD1 (6 bases). The CDR3 totals 13 residues. Germline CDR1 reads SGHVS; CDR2 reads FNYEAQ. V was trimmed by 1 base and J by 3 bases, leaving 7 bases between them. Here the CDR3 reads CASSLEGGYEQYF. The CDR3, as DNA: TGTGCCAGCAGCTTAGAAGGGGGCTACGAGCAGTACTTC.

The rearrangement links TRBV11-3 to TRBJ1-2; weak D call: TRBD1 (5 bases). This CDR3 region has 14 residues. Germline assignment: CDR1 SGHNT and CDR2 YENEEA. V was clipped by 2 bases and J by 4 bases, with 11 bases between them. This CDR3 reads CASSLQGGSYGYTF. The CDR3 DNA reads as TGTGCCAGCAGCTTACAGGGCGGAAGCTATGGCTACACCTTC. The variable domain in full, with the rest retrieved from reference TRBV11-3 and TRBJ1-2, is EAGVVQSPRYKIIEKKQPVAFWCNPISGHNTLYWYLQNLGQGPELLIRYENEEAVDDSQLPKDRFSAERLKGVDSTLKIQPAELGDSAVYLCASSLQGGSYGYTFGSGTRLTVV.

V usage is TRBV21-1 and J usage is TRBJ1-1. TRBV21-1 is flagged as a pseudogene. The CDR3 covers 13 residues. The CDR3 DNA is TGTGCCAGCAGCAAGGGAGGGGAGGGTGAAGCTTTCTTT. This sequence encodes CASSKGGEGEAFF.

The chain combines TRBV14 with TRBJ1-1; D is unclear. Germline CDR1 and CDR2: SGHDN and FVKESK. Trimming took 0 bases from V and 11 from J, leaving 16 bases between them. CDR3 size: 14 residues. The CDR3 coding sequence is TGTGCCAGCAGCCAAGATCGGGCATCCGGTAGGGCTTTCTTT. Amino acid sequence: CASSQDRASGRAFF.

This chain uses TRBV5-1 with TRBJ2-7; a possible D gene is TRBD1 (8 bases). The CDR3 consists of 13 residues. Trimming cost V 0 bases and J 7 bases, with 11 bases left between them. Germline V gene sequence: CDR1 SGHRS, CDR2 YFSETQ. The CDR3 region is CASSLDRGGEQYF. DNA for the CDR3: TGCGCCAGCAGCTTGGACAGGGGGGGAGAGCAGTACTTC.

In this sample, this clone turned up once. This chain uses TRBV21-1 with TRBJ2-7; the table calls TRBD1, which could not be checked here. TRBV21-1 is a pseudogene segment. This CDR3 region has 19 residues. The CDR3 DNA sequence: TGTGCCGGCGAAACCGGACAGTCGGATACCTGTTTTAGACCCTACGAGCAGTACTTC. This sequence encodes CAGETGQSDTCFRPYEQYF.

The chain uses TRBV5-1 and TRBJ1-1, with unresolved D. Trimming stripped 2 bases from V and 1 base from J, with 15 bases between. The CDR3 consists of 16 residues. Germline V gene lookup returns CDR1 SGHRS and CDR2 YFSETQ. CDR3 DNA sequence: TGCGCCAGCAGCTTAAGGAGTAGAGGGTGGAACACTGAAGCTTTCTTT. Translation gives CASSLRSRGWNTEAFF.

This clone appeared a single time. The V gene is TRBV10-1, the J gene TRBJ2-5; D is perhaps TRBD1 or TRBD2 (6 bases each). Germline loops: CDR1 WNHNN, CDR2 SYGVQD (reference sequence). The CDR3 is 14 amino acids. V lost 0 bases, J lost 4 bases, and 9 bases lay in between. The CDR3 loop reads CASSESGGRETQYF. DNA for the CDR3: TGCGCCAGCAGTGAGTCGGGGGGCAGAGAGACCCAGTACTTC.

The chain is built from TRBV7-3 and TRBJ2-2; maybe TRBD2 (5 bases). Trimming left V 5 bases short and J 4 bases short, with 11 bases between. CDR3 length equals 14 residues. Germline V CDR1 and CDR2: SGHTA, FQGTGA. The CDR3 bases are TGTGCCAGCAGCGCGACTACCTTCACCGGGGAGCTGTTTTTT. Its protein is CASSATTFTGELFF. The full variable domain, in which reference TRBV7-3 and TRBJ2-2 provide the parts outside the CDR3, is GAGVSQTPSNKVTEKGKYVELRCDPISGHTALYWYRQSLGQGPEFLIYFQGTGAADDSGLPNDRFFAVRPEGSVSTLKIQRTERGDSAVYLCASSATTFTGELFFGEGSRLTVL.

This chain joins TRBV6-5 and TRBJ2-1; D is undetermined. V was cut by 0 bases and J by 2 bases, with 8 bases left in between. The CDR3 consists of 15 residues. Germline CDR1 and CDR2: MNHEY and SVGAGI. DNA for the CDR3: TGTGCCAGCAGTTACTCTCACGAAGCCTACAATGAGCAGTTCTTC. Translating gives CASSYSHEAYNEQFF.

The rearrangement links TRBV18 to TRBJ2-1; D gene uncertain. This CDR3 spans 15 amino acids. Germline lookup yields CDR1 KGHSH and CDR2 LQKENI. Trimming stripped 2 bases from V and 2 bases from J, with 10 bases between. The CDR3 DNA reads as TGTGCCAGCTCACCAAGGGCAGCCCCCTACAATGAGCAGTTCTTC. It is translated as CASSPRAAPYNEQFF.

The chain employs TRBV15 and TRBJ2-5, with D tentatively TRBD2 (7 bases). Germline CDR1 is LNHNV and CDR2 is YYDKDF (reference sequence). Trimming pared 5 bases from V and 5 bases from J, leaving 12 bases between. CDR3 length equals 13 residues. Here the CDR3 DNA reads TGTGCCACCAGCCCCAGGGGAGGGGAGACCCAGTACTTC. The encoded protein is CATSPRGGETQYF.

The V gene is TRBV2, the J gene TRBJ2-7; 9 nucleotides agree with TRBD2. Germline-derived CDR1 and CDR2 are SNHLY and FYNNEI. This CDR3 is built from 14 residues. Trimming removed 7 bases from V and 5 bases from J; junction bases left unmatched: 9. The chain's CDR3 is CASILVAGAHEQYF. CDR3 nucleotide sequence: TGTGCCAGCATCTTGGTAGCGGGGGCCCACGAGCAGTACTTC.

This chain links TRBV10-1 with TRBJ1-2, with 8 bases aligning to TRBD1. The CDR3 totals 13 residues. Looked up from germline, CDR1 is WNHNN and CDR2 is SYGVQD (reference sequence). V gave up 5 bases and J gave up 8 bases; unmatched junction bases: 7. For the CDR3, the DNA is TGCGCCAGCAGTCCCTCCGGACAGGGCGGCTACACCTTC. This encodes CASSPSGQGGYTF.

This chain connects TRBV5-1 to TRBJ1-2; 8 bases align to TRBD1. Germline assignment: CDR1 SGHRS and CDR2 YFSETQ. V shed 0 bases and J 10 bases; nucleotides not matched to a gene: 8. The CDR3 is 14 amino acids. As DNA, the CDR3 is TGCGCCAGCAGCTTGGCCGAGACAGGGGCGTTCTACACCTTC. This codes for CASSLAETGAFYTF.

This sequence joins TRBV28 and TRBJ1-2, with D possibly TRBD1 on 5 matching bases. CDR3 size: 15 residues. Trimming left V 3 bases short and J 2 bases short, with 13 bases between. Germline V gene data show CDR1 as MDHEN and CDR2 as SYDVKM. DNA of the CDR3: TGTGCCAGCAGTTTCGCTCGGGGGTCCAACTATGGCTACACCTTC. This gives the protein CASSFARGSNYGYTF.

The chain joins TRBV7-2 to TRBJ2-2; tentative D call: TRBD2 (5 bases). This CDR3 has 14 residues. From germline, CDR1 is SGHTA and CDR2 FQGNSA. V was clipped by 8 bases and J by 5 bases, with 15 bases between them. This chain's CDR3 is CASYWRADTGELFF. CDR3 DNA: TGTGCCAGCTATTGGCGGGCCGATACCGGGGAGCTGTTTTTT.

J is TRBJ2-7 and V is TRBV2; 9 bases agree with TRBD1. After removal of 1 base from V and 5 bases from J, the junction contained 18 bases not matched to a gene. The CDR3 spans 19 residues. Germline assignment: CDR1 SNHLY and CDR2 FYNNEI. CDR3 amino acids: CASSEERGLRDRARDEQYF. The CDR3 nucleotides read TGTGCCAGCAGTGAAGAAAGAGGGCTCCGGGACAGGGCTCGTGACGAGCAGTACTTC.

The chain links TRBV19 to TRBJ2-1; 11 bases line up with TRBD2. Germline V lookup: CDR1 LNHDA, CDR2 SQIVND (reference sequence). This CDR3 is built from 16 residues. The V and J ends lost 0 bases and 6 bases, in that order; junction bases with no gene match: 4. The CDR3 protein is CASSIDGGLAGNEQFF. The DNA of the CDR3 is TGTGCCAGTAGTATAGATGGTGGACTAGCGGGCAATGAGCAGTTCTTC.

The chain combines TRBV5-1 with TRBJ1-6, with D possibly being TRBD1 (6 bases). CDR1 SGHRS and CDR2 YFSETQ come from the germline V gene. Trimming removed 4 bases from V and 6 bases from J, with 11 bases in between. This CDR3 has 14 residues. CDR3 sequence: CASSRGAGNSPLHF. The CDR3 bases are TGCGCCAGCAGCCGGGGGGCAGGTAATTCACCCCTCCACTTT. Looking up the rest from reference TRBV5-1 and TRBJ1-6 gives the full variable domain: KAGVTQTPRYLIKTRGQQVTLSCSPISGHRSVSWYQQTPGQGLQFLFEYFSETQRNKGNFPGRFSGRQFSNSRSEMNVSTLELGDSALYLCASSRGAGNSPLHFGNGTRLTVT.

A few counts support this clone. The CDR3 here is CASRDREAFF. In DNA form, the CDR3 reads TGTGCCAGCAGGGACAGGGAAGCTTTCTTT. The J gene is TRBJ1-1, the V gene TRBV6-4, with 7 bases matching TRBD1. There are 10 residues in the CDR3. Germline CDR1 MRHNA, CDR2 SNTAGT. V shed 6 bases, J shed 8 bases, and the junction held 0 bases outside the gene matches.